The 6 T cell receptor beta chains listed next were all sequenced from one sample in a study of early T cells in non-severe SARS-CoV-2 infection. MiXCR, run by TCRdb on the 5' RACE reads, gives a single entry per CDR3 protein. Among 60,000 or so distinct CDR3 sequences listed, about 13% were seen once. Sequenced: whole blood. These receptors originate from an adult who was a healthcare worker with PCR-confirmed SARS-CoV-2 infection or an uninfected control (not recorded which).

The chain is built from TRBV7-3 and TRBJ2-3, with D perhaps being TRBD1 or TRBD2 (5 bases each). CDR3 length: 15 residues. CDR1 SGHTA and CDR2 FQGTGA come from the germline V gene. V dropped 1 base and J dropped 3 bases, with 11 bases sitting between them. The DNA for the CDR3 is TGTGCCAGCAGCTTAAGAGGGGACGTAACAGATACGCAGTATTTT. This sequence encodes CASSLRGDVTDTQYF.

This chain links TRBV19 with TRBJ1-2, with D unresolved. This CDR3 has 13 residues. V was pared by 11 bases and J by 8 bases, with 21 bases between. The germline V gene encodes CDR1 LNHDA and CDR2 SQIVND (reference sequence). This chain's CDR3 is CASRPAAGIGYTF. CDR3 nucleotides: TGTGCCTCCAGGCCCGCCGCGGGGATCGGCTACACCTTC.

V gene TRBV29-1 combines with J gene TRBJ1-1; D ambiguous. The CDR3 contains 12 residues. CDR1 is SQVTM, CDR2 ANQGSEA, per germline. Trimming cost V 4 bases and J 10 bases, with 16 bases left between them. CDR3 amino acids: CSVGALVGAAFF. The CDR3 DNA is TGCAGCGTTGGGGCCCTTGTGGGTGCAGCTTTCTTT.

This sequence joins TRBV7-9 and TRBJ1-1, with 9 bases aligning to TRBD1. V lost 5 bases, J lost 7 bases, and 14 bases stayed unmatched. Germline lookup yields CDR1 SEHNR and CDR2 FQNEAQ (reference sequence). The CDR3 sequence is 16 residues long. CDR3 in amino acids: CASSHPGQGPGGEAFF. CDR3 DNA sequence: TGTGCCAGCAGCCACCCGGGACAGGGCCCGGGGGGTGAAGCTTTCTTT.

This clonotype was observed at least ten times. The V and J genes are TRBV7-3 and TRBJ2-7; 10 nucleotides align to TRBD2. This CDR3 is built from 15 residues. From germline, CDR1 is SGHTA and CDR2 FQGTGA. Trimming took 3 bases from V and 3 from J; bases not matched to a gene: 5. As DNA, the CDR3 is TGTGCCAGCAGCTTTTTAGCGGGAGGCGGCTACGAGCAGTACTTC. Its protein product is CASSFLAGGGYEQYF. The full variable domain, in which reference TRBV7-3 and TRBJ2-7 provide the parts outside the CDR3, is GAGVSQTPSNKVTEKGKYVELRCDPISGHTALYWYRQSLGQGPEFLIYFQGTGAADDSGLPNDRFFAVRPEGSVSTLKIQRTERGDSAVYLCASSFLAGGGYEQYFGPGTRLTVT.

This clonotype turned up a few times. The V call is TRBV20-1, the J call TRBJ2-3, with 15 nucleotides matching TRBD2. The ends lost 3 bases at V and 4 bases at J; junction bases unmatched: 5. Germline assignment: CDR1 DFQATT and CDR2 SNEGSKA (reference sequence). The CDR3 loop spans 16 amino acids. As DNA, the CDR3 is TGCAGTGCTAGTCTGGGACTAGCGGGAGGAGCAGATACGCAGTATTTT. Encoded protein: CSASLGLAGGADTQYF.